Listed here are 29 T cell receptor beta chains from one sample, sequenced in a study of metastatic and nonmetastatic thyroid tumors. Through MiXCR, TCRdb re-clonotyped the PCR reads. The sample has about 43,000 clones, under 4% seen once. Thyroid surgery had not been preceded by any treatment in any patient. Sequencing used blood. The receptors shown here come from a female donor with papillary thyroid cancer or a benign thyroid nodule (not recorded which). Some clones in this sample may be carry-over from other donors' samples.

This rearrangement joins TRBV12-5 to TRBJ2-3; TRBD2 matches at 10 bases. This CDR3 is built from 18 residues. Losses at the gene ends were 1 base for V and 3 bases for J; bases not matched to a gene: 10. CDR1 is LGHNT, CDR2 FRNRAP, per germline. CDR3 loop: CASGLGIAGGVATDTQYF. The CDR3 region has the DNA TGTGCTAGTGGTTTGGGAATAGCGGGGGGAGTCGCTACAGATACGCAGTATTTT.

This chain joins TRBV27 and TRBJ1-2, with 7 bases aligning to TRBD1. This CDR3 has 15 residues. Germline-derived CDR1 and CDR2 are MNHEY and SMNVEV (reference sequence). V was pared by 8 bases and J by 5 bases, with 14 bases of the junction left unmatched. The CDR3 protein is CASGGNDRVFYGYTF. CDR3 DNA: TGTGCCAGCGGGGGTAACGACAGGGTGTTTTATGGCTACACCTTC.

This clone appeared many times. The V and J genes are TRBV6-4 and TRBJ1-1; tentatively, D is TRBD1 (5 bases). The germline V gene encodes CDR1 MRHNA and CDR2 SNTAGT. V dropped 8 bases and J dropped 0 bases, with 13 bases sitting between them. The CDR3 consists of 14 residues. The CDR3 loop is CASRVQAVNTEAFF. Written as DNA, the CDR3 is TGTGCCAGCCGTGTACAGGCCGTGAACACTGAAGCTTTCTTT.

This clone has just a few counts. The gene calls are TRBV11-2 and TRBJ2-7; D remains unclear. Germline CDR1 and CDR2: SGHAT and FQNNGV. V was clipped by 6 bases and J by 5 bases, with 20 bases between them. The CDR3 runs to 15 residues. The CDR3 DNA reads TGTGCCAGCAGTTCCCCTGGTCCAGCCGTAAACGAGCAGTACTTC. This encodes CASSSPGPAVNEQYF. Based on the CDR3 plus reference TRBV11-2 and TRBJ2-7, the full variable domain is EAGVAQSPRYKIIEKRQSVAFWCNPISGHATLYWYQQILGQGPKLLIQFQNNGVVDDSQLPKDRFSAERLKGVDSTLKIQPAKLEDSAVYLCASSSPGPAVNEQYFGPGTRLTVT.

This clone was seen more than once but under ten times. A much bigger clone sits one base away, suggesting this may be a read error. This chain uses TRBV6-9 with TRBJ2-7; D possibly matches TRBD1 or TRBD2 (5 bases each). Trimming took off 3 bases at V and 2 bases at J, with 26 bases between the two ends. The germline CDR1 and CDR2 sequences are MNHGY and SVAAGI. The CDR3 totals 19 residues. Here the CDR3 DNA reads TGTGCCAGCAGTTACCTAGGTGGGGGAGTGGGCTTTGTAACCTACGAGCAGTACTTC. This encodes CASSYLGGGVGFVTYEQYF.

This clone was observed a handful of times. This sequence joins TRBV28 and TRBJ2-7; the D gene is possibly TRBD1 (5 bases). The CDR3 runs 14 residues. V lost 3 bases, J lost 4 bases, and 13 bases lay in between. Germline CDR1 is MDHEN and CDR2 is SYDVKM. CDR3 DNA sequence: TGTGCCAGCAGTTTCGGCTCAAGGGGTTACGAGCAGTACTTC. It codes for CASSFGSRGYEQYF.

This clone has ten or more counts. CDR3: CASSFLGAGEQFF. In DNA form, the CDR3 reads TGCGCCAGCAGCTTTCTAGGGGCCGGTGAGCAGTTCTTC. The chain carries TRBV5-1 and TRBJ2-1, with a weak D call TRBD1 (5 bases). Germline V gene lookup returns CDR1 SGHRS and CDR2 YFSETQ. Trimming pared 2 bases from V and 9 bases from J, leaving 12 bases between. The CDR3 consists of 13 residues.

J is TRBJ2-1 and V is TRBV12-3 or TRBV12-4, with TRBD1 matching 8 bases. J was trimmed by 2 bases and V by 3 bases; bases with no gene match: 12. This CDR3 comprises 18 residues. CDR3 sequence (DNA): TGTGCCAGCAGTTTCTTTAAACTTGGGGACAGGACCTACAATGAGCAGTTCTTC. This gives the protein CASSFFKLGDRTYNEQFF.

This clone was detected many times. This sequence joins TRBV7-2 and TRBJ2-7; the D gene is possibly TRBD2 (7 bases). In germline, CDR1 is SGHTA, CDR2 FQGNSA. CDR3 length: 15 amino acids. Trimming shortened V by 1 base and J by 2 bases, and 12 bases separated the two germline ends. The CDR3 loop is CASSLGGGATYEQYF. CDR3 sequence (DNA): TGTGCCAGCAGCTTAGGGGGGGGGGCTACCTACGAGCAGTACTTC.

This clone was counted many times. The chain is built from TRBV5-6 and TRBJ1-1; unclear D gene. The germline V gene encodes CDR1 SGHDT and CDR2 YYEEEE. The length of the CDR3 is 17 residues. V dropped 0 bases and J dropped 2 bases, with 17 bases sitting between them. DNA for the CDR3: TGTGCCAGCAGCTTGGATGTCGTCGGTGGGTACAACACTGAAGCTTTCTTT. This codes for CASSLDVVGGYNTEAFF. Complete variable domain (other parts from reference TRBV5-6 and TRBJ1-1): DAGVTQSPTHLIKTRGQQVTLRCSPKSGHDTVSWYQQALGQGPQFIFQYYEEEERQRGNFPDRFSGHQFPNYSSELNVNALLLGDSALYLCASSLDVVGGYNTEAFFGQGTRLTVV.

The rearrangement uses TRBV28 and TRBJ1-5, with a tentative D call TRBD1 (5 bases). Germline values: CDR1 MDHEN, CDR2 SYDVKM. This CDR3 spans 17 amino acids. V was shortened by 1 base and J by 0 bases, with 13 bases between the two germline ends. CDR3 amino acids: CASSLLQVLYSNQPQHF. CDR3 nucleotide sequence: TGTGCCAGCAGTTTATTACAGGTCCTTTATAGCAATCAGCCCCAGCATTTT.

This clone is medium-sized by share. V and J are TRBV20-1 and TRBJ1-2; 7 bases fit TRBD1. This CDR3 has 12 amino acids. The V segment lost 3 bases and the J segment 4 bases; nucleotides outside the gene matches: 2. Germline V CDR1 and CDR2: DFQATT, SNEGSKA (reference sequence). CDR3 DNA sequence: TGCAGTGCTAGTGACAGGGTCTATGGCTACACCTTC. Amino acid sequence: CSASDRVYGYTF.

In this sample, this clone turned up many times. The chain employs TRBV6-2 or TRBV6-3 and TRBJ2-5; 11 bases align to TRBD2. Germline CDR1 reads MNHEY; CDR2 reads SVGEGT. V lost 6 bases and J lost 6; bases outside the gene matches: 12. CDR3 size: 16 residues. The CDR3 DNA is TGTGCCAGCAGCAGCGTCCATAGCGGGAGGGGGAAGACCCAGTACTTC. Encoded protein: CASSSVHSGRGKTQYF.

This clone was detected many times. This sequence joins TRBV16 and TRBJ2-3; possibly TRBD1 for D (6 bases). Germline lookup yields CDR1 KGHSY and CDR2 FQNENV. This CDR3 is 16 amino acids long. The V end lost 0 bases, the J end lost 1 base, and 11 bases lay between the germline ends. The CDR3 sequence: CASSQSAGARTDTQYF. The CDR3 coding sequence is TGTGCCAGCAGCCAATCGGCAGGGGCACGCACAGATACGCAGTATTTT. The entire variable domain, with the rest obtained from reference TRBV16 and TRBJ2-3, is as follows: GEEVAQTPKHLVRGEGQKAKLYCAPIKGHSYVFWYQQVLKNEFKFLISFQNENVFDETGMPKERFSAKCLPNSPCSLEIQATKLEDSAVYFCASSQSAGARTDTQYFGPGTRLTVL.

This clone has a handful of counts. The chain employs TRBV28 and TRBJ1-6; no firm D call. The V end was cut by 6 bases, the J end by 9 bases, with 12 bases between. The germline V gene encodes CDR1 MDHEN and CDR2 SYDVKM. CDR3 size: 13 residues. The CDR3 here is CASSLHAASPLHF. The CDR3 DNA reads as TGTGCCAGCAGCCTGCACGCGGCTTCACCCCTCCACTTT.

This clone was found many times. V is TRBV6-1 and J is TRBJ1-3; D gene ambiguous. Germline V gives CDR1 MNHNS, CDR2 SASEGT. This CDR3 is 16 amino acids long. Trimming removed 5 bases at V and 1 base at J, with 15 bases between. The CDR3 here is CASSPSGRESGNTIYF. CDR3 bases: TGTGCCAGCAGTCCTAGTGGGAGGGAGTCTGGAAACACCATATATTTT.

In this sample, this clone turned up a few times. V usage is TRBV28 and J usage is TRBJ2-6; D possibly uses TRBD1 or TRBD2 (6 bases each). V lost 6 bases and J 3 bases, leaving 12 bases between the germline ends. Germline V gives CDR1 MDHEN, CDR2 SYDVKM. This CDR3 is built from 15 residues. Here the CDR3 reads CASSLGGGGANVLTF. The CDR3 DNA reads TGTGCCAGCAGCCTCGGGGGCGGTGGGGCCAACGTCCTGACTTTC.

This clone was observed many times. The CDR3 DNA is TGCGCCAGCAGTGAGTCCGGGTATGGCACCGGGGAGCTGTTTTTT. Its translation is CASSESGYGTGELFF. The chain links TRBV10-2 to TRBJ2-2; D is uncertain. The V and J ends lost 0 bases and 4 bases respectively, with 9 bases between them. CDR3 length: 15 amino acids. CDR1 is WSHSY, CDR2 SAAADI, per germline.

This clone was seen at least ten times. The V call is TRBV12-3 or TRBV12-4, the J call TRBJ2-1; no clear D. The V gene lost 2 bases and the J gene lost 7 bases, with 6 bases spanning the gap. The CDR3 covers 12 residues. In DNA form, the CDR3 reads TGTGCCAGCAGTTTATCCGGGAATGAGCAGTTCTTC. Translating gives CASSLSGNEQFF.

This clone was counted ten times or more. The chain employs TRBV7-9 and TRBJ2-7; TRBD2 might be the D (6 bases). Trimming removed 4 bases at V and 3 bases at J, with 16 bases between. The CDR3 sequence is 15 residues long. Germline V gene data show CDR1 as SEHNR and CDR2 as FQNEAQ (reference sequence). The CDR3 region is CASSYRDSTFYEQYF. DNA for the CDR3: TGTGCCAGCAGCTACCGGGACTCAACTTTCTACGAGCAGTACTTC.

V usage is TRBV7-6 and J usage is TRBJ2-1, with 11 bases matching TRBD1. With 5 bases clipped from V and 14 bases from J, the junction kept 5 bases outside the gene matches. The germline V gene has CDR1 SGHVS and CDR2 FNYEAQ. The CDR3 sequence is 12 residues long. The CDR3 reads CASSTDRGPEFF. CDR3 in DNA: TGTGCCAGCAGCACGGACAGGGGGCCGGAGTTCTTC.

This clone occurred many times. The chain joins TRBV9 to TRBJ1-2; D remains ambiguous. CDR3 length: 12 residues. Germline CDR1 SGDLS, CDR2 YYNGEE. Between the trimmed V and J ends, which lost 0 bases and 8 bases, there was a span of 8 bases. In DNA, the CDR3 is TGTGCCAGCAGCGTAGGTGTGAGAGGCTACACCTTC. This sequence encodes CASSVGVRGYTF. The variable domain in full, completed from reference TRBV9 and TRBJ1-2, reads DSGVTQTPKHLITATGQRVTLRCSPRSGDLSVYWYQQSLDQGLQFLIQYYNGEERAKGNILERFSAQQFPDLHSELNLSSLELGDSALYFCASSVGVRGYTFGSGTRLTVV.

The genes are TRBV28 and TRBJ2-7; 9 bases line up with TRBD1. The CDR3 has 15 residues. Germline V gives CDR1 MDHEN, CDR2 SYDVKM. V dropped 5 bases and J dropped 6; count of bases not matched to a gene: 11. The CDR3 nucleotides are TGTGCCAGCAGTAAGACCGGGACAGGGAGGGGCGAGCAGTACTTC. Amino acids: CASSKTGTGRGEQYF.

Here the CDR3 reads CASSRVDQETQYF. In nucleotides, the CDR3 is TGTGCCAGCAGCAGGGTAGACCAAGAGACCCAGTACTTC. V gene TRBV27 combines with J gene TRBJ2-5; D possibly corresponds to TRBD1 (5 bases). CDR1 is MNHEY, CDR2 SMNVEV, per germline (reference sequence). Trimming cost V 6 bases and J 0 bases, with 8 bases left between them. CDR3 size: 13 residues.

This clone was seen many times. The gene calls are TRBV11-3 and TRBJ2-5; D perhaps matches TRBD2 (7 bases). The CDR3 is 16 amino acids. V dropped 0 bases and J dropped 4 bases, with 15 bases sitting between them. The germline V gene encodes CDR1 SGHNT and CDR2 YENEEA. The CDR3 loop reads CASSLDGGGGRETQYF. The DNA for the CDR3 is TGTGCCAGCAGCTTAGATGGCGGGGGCGGGCGAGAGACCCAGTACTTC.

This clone was recorded at least ten times. An end of the junction differs from the germline gene, which may be a read error. This specimen includes other DNA sequences encoding the same CDR3. V is TRBV5-1 and J is TRBJ2-5; TRBD2 agrees at 8 bases. Germline assignment: CDR1 SGHRS and CDR2 YFSETQ. This CDR3 has 16 amino acids. CDR3 sequence reads: CASSGGAGAIQETQYF. The DNA of the CDR3 is TGCGCCAGCAGCGGGGGAGCGGGAGCCATTCAAGAGACTCAGTACTTC.

This clone was seen a few times. The genes are TRBV28 and TRBJ1-2; 9 nucleotides line up with TRBD1. Looked up from germline, CDR1 is MDHEN and CDR2 is SYDVKM. The CDR3 runs to 14 residues. V lost 7 bases to trimming and J lost 5 bases; unmatched junction nucleotides: 8. The CDR3 is CASKLGTGHYGYTF. CDR3 DNA sequence: TGTGCCAGCAAACTCGGGACAGGGCATTATGGCTACACCTTC.

This clone showed up many times. This rearrangement joins TRBV5-1 to TRBJ2-6, with D tentatively TRBD2 (6 bases). The CDR3 length is 16 residues. V lost 0 bases, J lost 0 bases, and 7 bases lay in between. Germline loops: CDR1 SGHRS, CDR2 YFSETQ. CDR3 coding DNA: TGCGCCAGCAGCTTGGCCGGGGGCTCTGGGGCCAACGTCCTGACTTTC. It specifies CASSLAGGSGANVLTF.

The table lists this clone with a few counts. V usage is TRBV3-1 and J usage is TRBJ1-2; 7 bases match TRBD1. The trim removed 4 bases at V and 6 bases at J, leaving 5 bases unmatched. The CDR3 has 13 residues. Germline loops: CDR1 LGHDT, CDR2 YNNKEL (reference sequence). The CDR3 nucleotides are TGTGCCAGCAGCCGGGGACAGAAGAATGGCTACACCTTC. It specifies CASSRGQKNGYTF.